The rows below give T cell receptor beta chains drawn from one sample of a study of cytomegalovirus exposure and HLA in healthy donors. Sequencing was performed with immunoSEQ multiplex PCR; in TCRdb, only in-frame clones are kept and a portion is missing. Its listing shows some 200,000 clones. The sequencing input was PBMCs. The receptors originated from a woman younger than 35 in good health and CMV-seropositive. Both conserved end residues are part of each CDR3. D genes are given only for firm matches.

V gene	D gene	J gene	CDR3 protein	CDR3 DNA
TRBV7-9	NA	TRBJ1-2	CASSSSGYTF	TGTGCCAGCAGCTCCAGTGGCTACACCTTC
TRBV5-4	NA	TRBJ1-1	CASSFGGTEAFF	TGTGCCAGCAGCTTTGGGGGGACTGAAGCTTTCTTT
TRBV25-1	NA	TRBJ1-2	CASSDLGSGYTF	TGTGCCAGCAGTGATCTAGGAAGTGGCTACACCTTC
TRBV19	TRBD2	TRBJ2-1	CASNSPGLVNEQFF	TGTGCCAGTAACTCACCGGGACTAGTCAATGAGCAGTTCTTC
TRBV7-2	NA	TRBJ2-3	CASSSPPRADTQYF	TGTGCCAGCAGCTCCCCCCCGAGGGCAGATACGCAGTATTTT
TRBV4-1	TRBD2	TRBJ2-1	CASSPSARGVYNEQFF	TGCGCCAGCAGCCCCAGTGCCCGGGGGGTCTACAATGAGCAGTTCTTC
TRBV5-4	NA	TRBJ2-7	CASSLGGGREQYF	TGTGCCAGCAGCTTGGGTGGGGGCAGGGAGCAGTACTTC
TRBV19	TRBD2	TRBJ2-5	CATLGLAGNETQYF	TGTGCCACCTTAGGACTAGCGGGGAATGAGACCCAGTACTTC
TRBV7-9	TRBD1	TRBJ2-7	CASSLWGTGGHYEQYF	TGTGCCAGCAGCTTATGGGGGACAGGGGGCCATTACGAGCAGTACTTC
TRBV27	TRBD1	TRBJ2-4	CASSTQGAKNIQYF	TGTGCCAGCAGTACACAGGGGGCCAAAAACATTCAGTACTTC
TRBV4-1	TRBD1	TRBJ1-4	CASSQRGQGSEKLFF	TGCGCCAGCAGCCAAAGGGGACAGGGTTCGGAAAAACTGTTTTTT
TRBV6-5	TRBD1	TRBJ2-1	CASSPSRGQYNEQFF	TGTGCCAGCAGTCCCAGCAGGGGGCAATACAATGAGCAGTTCTTC
TRBV5-1	TRBD1	TRBJ1-4	CASSYGTGHEKLFF	TGCGCCAGCAGTTACGGGACAGGTCACGAAAAACTGTTTTTT
TRBV7-8	NA	TRBJ1-5	CASSLHLLNQPQHF	TGTGCCAGCAGCTTACACCTTCTAAATCAGCCCCAGCATTTT
TRBV7-6	NA	TRBJ2-1	CASSRLGDLRNNEQFF	TGTGCCAGCAGCCGATTGGGGGACTTACGGAACAATGAGCAGTTCTTC
TRBV5-4	NA	TRBJ1-2	CAIRGEGFFGYTF	TGTGCCATCCGGGGAGAGGGATTTTTTGGCTACACCTTC
TRBV10-3	TRBD2	TRBJ2-1	CAISGGAGGFNEQFF	TGTGCCATCAGTGGAGGAGCGGGGGGGTTTAATGAGCAGTTCTTC
TRBV18	TRBD2	TRBJ2-3	CASSRLAGTDTDTQYF	TGTGCCAGCTCACGACTAGCGGGGACTGACACAGATACGCAGTATTTT
TRBV7-3	TRBD1	TRBJ2-7	CASSLSGQAHEQYF	TGTGCCAGCAGCTTATCGGGACAGGCCCACGAGCAGTACTTC
TRBV4-1	NA	TRBJ1-5	CASSQVGASQPQHF	TGCGCCAGCAGCCAAGTGGGGGCGAGTCAGCCCCAGCATTTT
TRBV27	TRBD2	TRBJ2-1	CASSLSGGSYNEQFF	TGTGCCAGCAGTTTATCCGGGGGGTCATACAATGAGCAGTTCTTC
TRBV7-2	NA	TRBJ1-1	CASSFSGDTEAFF	TGTGCCAGCAGCTTTTCAGGGGACACTGAAGCTTTCTTT